This T cell receptor (beta chain) was sequenced for a study of human T cells and chemical hapten exposure. TCRdb reprocessed the RACE reads via MiXCR and lists one record per CDR3 protein. The table shows tens of thousands of distinct CDR3 sequences, with roughly 12% occurring only once. V lost 4 bases to trimming and J lost 3 bases, with 14 bases between them. The germline CDR1 and CDR2 sequences are SGHTA and FQGNSA. CDR3 size: 15 residues. This clonotype was seen ten or more times. Time point specified: pre-sensitization, week 0. Treatment specified: therapeutic diphenylcyclopropenone sensitization with weekly scalp DPC. Researchers extracted total RNA from unfractionated whole blood.

V gene TRBV7-2 combines with J gene TRBJ2-3, with D possibly matching TRBD2 (6 bases). The sequence was collected from a woman between 25 and 40 years old with alopecia areata. Some clones in this sample may be carry-over from other donors' samples. Sequenced here: whole blood, sampled in connection with sensitization to the hapten diphenylcyclopropenone (DPC). CDR3 in DNA: TGTGCCAGCAGCTGGGGGGACGGGTGGACAGATACGCAGTATTTT. Translation: CASSWGDGWTDTQYF. The variable domain in full, with the rest retrieved from reference TRBV7-2 and TRBJ2-3, is GAGVSQSPSNKVTEKGKDVELRCDPISGHTALYWYRQSLGQGLEFLIYFQGNSAPDKSGLPSDRFSAERTGGSVSTLTIQRTQQEDSAVYLCASSWGDGWTDTQYFGPGTRLTVL.